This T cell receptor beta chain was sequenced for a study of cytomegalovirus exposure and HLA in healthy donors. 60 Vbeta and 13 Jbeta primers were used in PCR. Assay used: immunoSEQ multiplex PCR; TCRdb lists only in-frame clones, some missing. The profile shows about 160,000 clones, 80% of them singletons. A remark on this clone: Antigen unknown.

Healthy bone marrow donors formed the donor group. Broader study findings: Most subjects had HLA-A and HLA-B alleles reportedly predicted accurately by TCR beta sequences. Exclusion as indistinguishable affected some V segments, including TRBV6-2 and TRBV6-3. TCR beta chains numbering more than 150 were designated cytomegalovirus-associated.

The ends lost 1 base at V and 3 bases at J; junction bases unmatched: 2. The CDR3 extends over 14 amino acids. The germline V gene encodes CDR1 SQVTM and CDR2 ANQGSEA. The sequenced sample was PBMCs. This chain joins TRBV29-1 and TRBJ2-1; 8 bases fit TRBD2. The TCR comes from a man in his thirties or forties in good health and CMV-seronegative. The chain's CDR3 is CSVEGAGGYNEQFF. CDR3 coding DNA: TGCAGCGTTGAAGGTGCGGGGGGCTACAATGAGCAGTTCTTC.